The clone carrying this TCR beta chain was found once. This CDR3 has 15 amino acids. Germline CDR1 is LNHDA and CDR2 is SQIVND (reference sequence). Trimming took off 5 bases at V and 0 bases at J, with 11 bases between the two ends. This sample is drawn from a study of T cell repertoires in cytomegalovirus infection. MiXCR was run by TCRdb on the reads, yielding one entry per CDR3 protein. The profile shows around 740,000 distinct CDR3 sequences, roughly a third of them singletons. The material sequenced was PBMCs. The V gene is TRBV19, the J gene TRBJ1-5; D is uncertain. This receptor was identified in a human donor in good health (CMV status not recorded). Some clones in this sample may be carry-over from other donors' samples. CDR3 amino acids: CASSASARSNQPQHF. In DNA form, the CDR3 reads TGTGCCAGTAGTGCGTCAGCACGTAGCAATCAGCCCCAGCATTTT.